This T cell receptor (beta chain) was recovered during a study of T cells in narcolepsy. Notes on the study in general: Autoreactive clone sequences were missing from some blood memory CD4+ repertoires. Reportedly, autoreactive clonotypes were serially detected in patients' blood but not controls'.

Assay used: immunoSEQ multiplex PCR; TCRdb lists only in-frame clones, some missing. Of 25,000 to 30,000 clones in the sample, roughly 86% were seen once. CDR1 and CDR2 from the germline V gene are SGHRS and YFSETQ. The CDR3 loop spans 15 amino acids. J was trimmed by 2 bases and V by 4 bases; bases with no gene match: 4. A remark on this clone: The antigen remains undetermined.

The chain links TRBV5-1 to TRBJ2-1, with 9 positions matching TRBD1. This clonotype was sampled from a human donor in good health. The material sequenced was memory (CD45RA-) CD4+ T cells from blood. The CDR3 DNA follows: TGCGCCAGCAGCGCCGGACAGGGGACCTACAATGAGCAGTTCTTC. Translated, it gives CASSAGQGTYNEQFF.